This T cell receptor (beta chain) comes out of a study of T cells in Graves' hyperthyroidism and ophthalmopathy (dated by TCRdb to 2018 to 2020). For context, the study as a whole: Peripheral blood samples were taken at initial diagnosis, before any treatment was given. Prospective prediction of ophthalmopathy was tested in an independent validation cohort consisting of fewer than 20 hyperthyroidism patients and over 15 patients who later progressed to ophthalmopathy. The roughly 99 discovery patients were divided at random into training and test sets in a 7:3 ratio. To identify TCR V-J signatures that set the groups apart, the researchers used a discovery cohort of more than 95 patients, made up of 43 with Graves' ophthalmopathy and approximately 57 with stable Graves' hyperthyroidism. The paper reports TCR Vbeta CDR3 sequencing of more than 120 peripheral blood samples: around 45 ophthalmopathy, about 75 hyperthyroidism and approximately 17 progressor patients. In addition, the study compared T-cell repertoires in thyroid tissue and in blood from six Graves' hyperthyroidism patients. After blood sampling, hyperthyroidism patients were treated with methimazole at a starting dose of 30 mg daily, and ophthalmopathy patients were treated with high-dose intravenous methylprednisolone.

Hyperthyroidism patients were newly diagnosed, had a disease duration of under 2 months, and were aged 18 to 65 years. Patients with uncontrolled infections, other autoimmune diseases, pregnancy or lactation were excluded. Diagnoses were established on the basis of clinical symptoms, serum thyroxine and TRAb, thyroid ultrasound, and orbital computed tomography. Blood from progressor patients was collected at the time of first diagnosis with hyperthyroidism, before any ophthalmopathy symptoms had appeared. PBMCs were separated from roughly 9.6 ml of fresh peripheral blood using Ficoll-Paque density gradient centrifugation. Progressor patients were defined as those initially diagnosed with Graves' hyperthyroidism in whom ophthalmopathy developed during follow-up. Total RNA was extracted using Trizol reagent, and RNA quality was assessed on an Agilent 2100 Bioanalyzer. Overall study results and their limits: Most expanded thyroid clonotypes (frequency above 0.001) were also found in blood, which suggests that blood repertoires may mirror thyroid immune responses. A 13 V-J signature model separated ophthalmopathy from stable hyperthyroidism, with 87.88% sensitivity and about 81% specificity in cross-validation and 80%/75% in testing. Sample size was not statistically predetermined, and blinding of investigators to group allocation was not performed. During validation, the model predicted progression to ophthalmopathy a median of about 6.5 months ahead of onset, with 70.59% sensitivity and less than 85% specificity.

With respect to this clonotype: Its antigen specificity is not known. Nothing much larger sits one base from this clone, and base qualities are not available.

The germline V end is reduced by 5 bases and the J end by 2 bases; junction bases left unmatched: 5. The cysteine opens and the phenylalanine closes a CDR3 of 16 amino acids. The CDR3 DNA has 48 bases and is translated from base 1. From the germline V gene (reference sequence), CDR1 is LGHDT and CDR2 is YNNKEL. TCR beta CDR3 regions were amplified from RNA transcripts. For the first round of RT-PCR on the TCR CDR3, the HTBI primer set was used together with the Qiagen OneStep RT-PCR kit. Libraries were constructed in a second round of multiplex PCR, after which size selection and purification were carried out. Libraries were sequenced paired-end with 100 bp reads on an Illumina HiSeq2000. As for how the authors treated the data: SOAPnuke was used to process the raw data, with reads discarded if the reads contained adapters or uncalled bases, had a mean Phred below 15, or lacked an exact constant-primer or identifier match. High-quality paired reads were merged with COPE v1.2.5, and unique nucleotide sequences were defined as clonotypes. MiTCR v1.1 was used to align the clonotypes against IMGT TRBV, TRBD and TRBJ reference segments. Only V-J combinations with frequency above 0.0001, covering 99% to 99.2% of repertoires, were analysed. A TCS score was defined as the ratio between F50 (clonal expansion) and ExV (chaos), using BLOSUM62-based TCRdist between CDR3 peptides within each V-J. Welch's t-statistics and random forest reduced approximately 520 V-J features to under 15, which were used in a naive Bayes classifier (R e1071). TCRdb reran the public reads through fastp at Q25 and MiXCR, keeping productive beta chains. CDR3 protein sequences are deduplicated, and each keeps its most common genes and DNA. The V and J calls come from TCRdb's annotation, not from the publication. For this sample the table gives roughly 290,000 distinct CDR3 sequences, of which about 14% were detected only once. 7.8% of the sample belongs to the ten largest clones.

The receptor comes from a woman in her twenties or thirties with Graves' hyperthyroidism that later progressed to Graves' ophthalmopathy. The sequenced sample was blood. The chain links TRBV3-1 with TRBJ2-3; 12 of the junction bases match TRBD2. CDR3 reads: CASSSLAGGSTDTQYF. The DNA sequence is TGTGCCAGCAGCTCACTAGCGGGAGGATCCACAGATACGCAGTATTTT.